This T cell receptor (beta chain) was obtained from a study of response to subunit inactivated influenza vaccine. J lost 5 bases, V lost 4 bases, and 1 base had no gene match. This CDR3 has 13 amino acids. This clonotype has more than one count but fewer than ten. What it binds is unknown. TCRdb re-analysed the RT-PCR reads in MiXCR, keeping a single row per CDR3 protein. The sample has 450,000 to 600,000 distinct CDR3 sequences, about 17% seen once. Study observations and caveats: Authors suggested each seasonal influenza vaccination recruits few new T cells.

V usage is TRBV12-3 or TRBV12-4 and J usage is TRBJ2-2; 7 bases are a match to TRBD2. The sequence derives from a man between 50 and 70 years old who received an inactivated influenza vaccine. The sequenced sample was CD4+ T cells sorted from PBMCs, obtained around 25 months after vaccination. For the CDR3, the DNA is TGTGCCAGCAGTTACGGGGGGACCGGGGAGCTGTTTTTT. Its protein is CASSYGGTGELFF.